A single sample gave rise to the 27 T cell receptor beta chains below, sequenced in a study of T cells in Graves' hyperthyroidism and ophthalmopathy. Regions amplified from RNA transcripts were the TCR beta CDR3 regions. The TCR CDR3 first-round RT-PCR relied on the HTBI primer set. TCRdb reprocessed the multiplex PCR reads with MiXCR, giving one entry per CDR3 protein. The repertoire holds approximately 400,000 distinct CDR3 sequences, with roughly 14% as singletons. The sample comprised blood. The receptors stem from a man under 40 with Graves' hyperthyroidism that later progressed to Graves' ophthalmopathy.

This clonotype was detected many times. CDR3 in DNA: TGTGCCAGCAGTTTACAGGGGATTGAAGCTTTCTTT. It encodes CASSLQGIEAFF. The chain uses TRBV12-3 or TRBV12-4 and TRBJ1-1; tentative D call: TRBD1 (6 bases). V lost 2 bases, J lost 7 bases, and 8 bases lay in between. The CDR3 contains 12 residues.

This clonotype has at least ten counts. The CDR3 region has the DNA TGTGCCAGCAGTGAAGAGGGGAGGCAGCCCCAGCATTTT. Its protein product is CASSEEGRQPQHF. The chain uses TRBV2 and TRBJ1-5; tentative D call: TRBD1 (5 bases). Per germline, CDR1 SNHLY and CDR2 FYNNEI. Trimming took off 1 base at V and 7 bases at J, with 8 bases between the two ends. This CDR3 is built from 13 residues.

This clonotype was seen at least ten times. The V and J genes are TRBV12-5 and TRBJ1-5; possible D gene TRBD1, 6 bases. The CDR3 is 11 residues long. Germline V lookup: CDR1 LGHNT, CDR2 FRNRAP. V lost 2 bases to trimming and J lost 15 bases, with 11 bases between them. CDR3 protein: CASGLTGTLHF. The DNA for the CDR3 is TGTGCTAGTGGTTTGACCGGGACACTGCATTTT.

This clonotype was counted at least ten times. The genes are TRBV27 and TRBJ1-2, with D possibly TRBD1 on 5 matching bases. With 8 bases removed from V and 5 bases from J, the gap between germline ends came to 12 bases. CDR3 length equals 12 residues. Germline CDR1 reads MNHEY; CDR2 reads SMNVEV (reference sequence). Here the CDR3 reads CASPGRVYGYTF. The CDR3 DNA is TGTGCCAGCCCGGGGCGCGTATATGGCTACACCTTC.

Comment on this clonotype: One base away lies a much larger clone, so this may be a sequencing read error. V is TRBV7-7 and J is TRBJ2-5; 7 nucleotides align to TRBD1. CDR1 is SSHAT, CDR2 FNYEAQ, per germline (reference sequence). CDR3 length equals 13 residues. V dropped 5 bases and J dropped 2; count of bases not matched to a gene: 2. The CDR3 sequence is CASSQTGQETQYF. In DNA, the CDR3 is TGTGCCAGCAGCCAGACAGGGCAAGAGACCCAGTACTTC.

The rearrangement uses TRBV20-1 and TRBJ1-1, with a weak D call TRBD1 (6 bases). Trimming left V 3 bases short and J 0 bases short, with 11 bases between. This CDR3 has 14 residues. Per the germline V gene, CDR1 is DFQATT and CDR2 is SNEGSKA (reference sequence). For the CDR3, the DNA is TGCAGTGCTAGGGAACAGGGACTGAACACTGAAGCTTTCTTT. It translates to CSAREQGLNTEAFF.

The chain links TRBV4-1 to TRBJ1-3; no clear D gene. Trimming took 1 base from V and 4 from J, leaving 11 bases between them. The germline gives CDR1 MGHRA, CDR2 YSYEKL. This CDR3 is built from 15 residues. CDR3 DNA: TGCGCCAGCAGCCAAGCCTCAGGATCAGGAAACACCATATATTTT. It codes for CASSQASGSGNTIYF.

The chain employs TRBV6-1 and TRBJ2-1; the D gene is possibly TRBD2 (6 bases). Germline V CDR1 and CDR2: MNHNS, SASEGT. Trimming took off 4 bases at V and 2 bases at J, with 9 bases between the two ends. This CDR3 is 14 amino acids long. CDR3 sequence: CASSAGDPYNEQFF. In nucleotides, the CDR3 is TGTGCCAGCAGTGCGGGGGATCCCTACAATGAGCAGTTCTTC.

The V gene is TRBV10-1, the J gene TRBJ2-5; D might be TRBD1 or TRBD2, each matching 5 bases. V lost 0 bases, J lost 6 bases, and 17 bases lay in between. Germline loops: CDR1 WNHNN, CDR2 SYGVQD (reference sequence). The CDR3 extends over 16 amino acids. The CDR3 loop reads CASSESIGAPVQTQYF. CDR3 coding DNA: TGCGCCAGCAGTGAGTCAATCGGGGCCCCGGTGCAGACCCAGTACTTC.

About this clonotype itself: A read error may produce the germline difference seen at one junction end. The CDR3 nucleotides read TGTGCCAGCAGCTTAGTGGGGACTACCCAACAAGAGACCCAGTACTTC. This translates into CASSLVGTTQQETQYF. The chain carries TRBV5-1 and TRBJ2-5; TRBD2 agrees at 7 bases. Looked up from germline, CDR1 is SGHRS and CDR2 is YFSETQ. The CDR3 totals 16 residues.

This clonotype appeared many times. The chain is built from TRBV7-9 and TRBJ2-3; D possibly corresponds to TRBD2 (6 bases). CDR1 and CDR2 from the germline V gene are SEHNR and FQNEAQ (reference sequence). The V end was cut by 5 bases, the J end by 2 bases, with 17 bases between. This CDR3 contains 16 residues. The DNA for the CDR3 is TGTGCCAGCAGCCCCGGACTAACCCCAAACACAGATACGCAGTATTTT. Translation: CASSPGLTPNTDTQYF.

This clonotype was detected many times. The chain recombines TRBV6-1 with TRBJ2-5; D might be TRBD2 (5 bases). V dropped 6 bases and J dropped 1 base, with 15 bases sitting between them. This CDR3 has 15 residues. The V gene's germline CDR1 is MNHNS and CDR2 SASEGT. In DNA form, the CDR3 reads TGTGCCAGCAGGCCTTACGGGGATATCCAAGAGACCCAGTACTTC. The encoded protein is CASRPYGDIQETQYF.

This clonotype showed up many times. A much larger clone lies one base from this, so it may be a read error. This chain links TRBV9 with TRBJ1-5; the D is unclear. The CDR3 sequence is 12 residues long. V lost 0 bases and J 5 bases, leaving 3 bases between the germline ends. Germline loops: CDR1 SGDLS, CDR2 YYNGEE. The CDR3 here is CASSVGDQPQHF. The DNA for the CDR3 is TGTGCCAGCAGCGTAGGGGATCAGCCCCAGCATTTT.

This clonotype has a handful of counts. The CDR3 DNA follows: TGTGCCAGCAGCTTATCGGGACAGATGTTGGGCTATGGCTACACCTTC. Translated: CASSLSGQMLGYGYTF. V gene TRBV7-9 combines with J gene TRBJ1-2; 7 nucleotides align to TRBD1. The germline V gene encodes CDR1 SEHNR and CDR2 FQNEAQ (reference sequence). Trimming removed 2 bases from V and 4 bases from J; junction bases left unmatched: 10. There are 16 residues in the CDR3.

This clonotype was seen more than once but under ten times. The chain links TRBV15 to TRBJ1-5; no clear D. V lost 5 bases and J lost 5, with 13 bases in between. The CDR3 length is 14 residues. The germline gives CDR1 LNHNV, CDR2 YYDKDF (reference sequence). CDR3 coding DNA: TGTGCCACCAGCCGGACGGGGAGGGATCAGCCCCAGCATTTT. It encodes CATSRTGRDQPQHF.

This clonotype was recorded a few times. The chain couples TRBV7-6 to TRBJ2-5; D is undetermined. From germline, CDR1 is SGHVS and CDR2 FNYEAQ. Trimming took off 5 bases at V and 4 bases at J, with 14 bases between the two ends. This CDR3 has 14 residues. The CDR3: CASSLRLIRETQYF. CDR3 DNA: TGTGCCAGCAGCCTTAGACTTATCCGAGAGACCCAGTACTTC.

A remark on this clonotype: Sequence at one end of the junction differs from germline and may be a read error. For the CDR3, the DNA is TGCGGTGCTAGTAGTTGGCGGGGGCCGCGGACCGGGGAGCTGTTTTTT. Translation: CGASSWRGPRTGELFF. This chain uses TRBV20-1 with TRBJ2-2; TRBD2 might be the D (7 bases). The CDR3 has 16 amino acids. Germline V lookup: CDR1 DFQATT, CDR2 SNEGSKA (reference sequence).

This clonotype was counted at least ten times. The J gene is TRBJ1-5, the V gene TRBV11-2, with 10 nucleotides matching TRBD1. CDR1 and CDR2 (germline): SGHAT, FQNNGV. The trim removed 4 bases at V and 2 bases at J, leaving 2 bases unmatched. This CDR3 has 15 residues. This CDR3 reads CASSWTGGGNQPQHF. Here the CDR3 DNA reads TGTGCCAGCAGCTGGACAGGGGGAGGCAATCAGCCCCAGCATTTT.

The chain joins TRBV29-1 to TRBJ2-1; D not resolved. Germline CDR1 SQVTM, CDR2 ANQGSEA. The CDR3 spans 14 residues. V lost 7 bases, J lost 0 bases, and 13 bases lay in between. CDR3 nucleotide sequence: TGCAGCGCCCCCGGAAGGGCCTCCTACAATGAGCAGTTCTTC. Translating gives CSAPGRASYNEQFF.

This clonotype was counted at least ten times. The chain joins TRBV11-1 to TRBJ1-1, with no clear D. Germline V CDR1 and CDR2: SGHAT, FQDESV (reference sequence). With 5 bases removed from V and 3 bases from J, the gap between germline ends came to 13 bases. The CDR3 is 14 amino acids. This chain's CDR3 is CASSADGSYTEAFF. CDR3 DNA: TGTGCCAGCAGCGCGGATGGTTCCTACACTGAAGCTTTCTTT.

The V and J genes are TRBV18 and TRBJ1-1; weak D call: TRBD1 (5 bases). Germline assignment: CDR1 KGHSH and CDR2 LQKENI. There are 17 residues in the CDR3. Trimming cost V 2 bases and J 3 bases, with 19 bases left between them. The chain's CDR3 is CASSPGEAHLGDTEAFF. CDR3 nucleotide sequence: TGTGCCAGCTCACCAGGGGAGGCTCACTTAGGGGACACTGAAGCTTTCTTT.

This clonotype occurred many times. In DNA, the CDR3 is TGTGCCAGCAGCTTAAAGGACAATAGCAATCAGCCCCAGCATTTT. This sequence encodes CASSLKDNSNQPQHF. This rearrangement joins TRBV7-3 to TRBJ1-5; TRBD1 is a possible D gene (5 bases). The CDR3 consists of 15 residues. Germline V CDR1 and CDR2: SGHTA, FQGTGA. Trimming stripped 1 base from V and 0 bases from J, with 7 bases between.

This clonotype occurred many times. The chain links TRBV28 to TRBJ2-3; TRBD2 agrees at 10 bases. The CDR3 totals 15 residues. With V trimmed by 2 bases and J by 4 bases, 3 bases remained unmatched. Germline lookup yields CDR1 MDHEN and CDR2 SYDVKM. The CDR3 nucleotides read TGTGCCAGCAGTTTAGGGACTAGCGATTCAGATACGCAGTATTTT. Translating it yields CASSLGTSDSDTQYF.

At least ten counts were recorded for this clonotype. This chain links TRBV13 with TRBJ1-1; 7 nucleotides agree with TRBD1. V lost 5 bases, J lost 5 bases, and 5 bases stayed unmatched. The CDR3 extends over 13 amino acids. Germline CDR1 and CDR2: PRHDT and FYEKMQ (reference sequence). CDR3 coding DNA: TGTGCCAGCAGCGACTCGACAGGGACTGAAGCTTTCTTT. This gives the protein CASSDSTGTEAFF.

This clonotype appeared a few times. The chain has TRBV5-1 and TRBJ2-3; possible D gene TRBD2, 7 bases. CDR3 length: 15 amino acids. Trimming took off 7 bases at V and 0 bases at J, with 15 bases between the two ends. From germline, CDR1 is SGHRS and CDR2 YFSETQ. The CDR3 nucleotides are TGCGCCAGCGCCCCCGCGGGGGCTAGCACAGATACGCAGTATTTT. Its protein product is CASAPAGASTDTQYF.

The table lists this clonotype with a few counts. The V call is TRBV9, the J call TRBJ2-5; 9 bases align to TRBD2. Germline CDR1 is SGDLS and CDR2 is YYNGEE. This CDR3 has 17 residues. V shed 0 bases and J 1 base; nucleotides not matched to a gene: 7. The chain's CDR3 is CASSVEGSGGSQETQYF. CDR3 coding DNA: TGTGCCAGCAGCGTAGAGGGTAGCGGGGGATCCCAAGAGACCCAGTACTTC.

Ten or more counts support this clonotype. The CDR3: CASSLRLAGTSTDTQYF. CDR3 in DNA: TGTGCCAGCAGTTTACGTCTAGCGGGAACTAGCACAGATACGCAGTATTTT. The chain employs TRBV28 and TRBJ2-3; 9 bases match TRBD2. The CDR3 runs 17 residues. J was trimmed by 0 bases and V by 2 bases; bases with no gene match: 6. Germline CDR1 reads MDHEN; CDR2 reads SYDVKM. Filled out from reference TRBV28 and TRBJ2-3, the complete variable domain reads DVKVTQSSRYLVKRTGEKVFLECVQDMDHENMFWYRQDPGLGLRLIYFSYDVKMKEKGDIPEGYSVSREKKERFSLILESASTNQTSMYLCASSLRLAGTSTDTQYFGPGTRLTVL.